This TCR beta chain is from a study of T cell changes during pregnancy in multiple sclerosis. Germline trimming cut 5 bases from V and 1 base from J; bases unmatched to any gene: 7. CDR1 is LNHDA and CDR2 is SQIVND in the germline V gene (reference sequence). CDR3 length: 16 residues. Data came from immunoSEQ multiplex PCR; TCRdb stores just in-frame clones and leaves some out. The sample shows over 100,000 clones, about 93% of them seen only once. Sequencing used peripheral blood, obtained in the third trimester of pregnancy. The rearrangement links TRBV19 to TRBJ2-7; 11 nucleotides line up with TRBD1. The TCR originated in a female donor with multiple sclerosis, enrolled in a pregnancy study. The CDR3 loop reads CASSPEGTGGSYEQYF. CDR3 sequence (DNA): TGTGCCAGTAGTCCCGAGGGGACAGGGGGATCCTACGAGCAGTACTTC.